This TCR beta chain emerged from a study of molecular identifiers for immune sequencing clone quantification. TCRdb fed the PCR reads into MiXCR, producing one record per CDR3 protein. Of under 75,000 distinct CDR3 sequences detected, under 20% appear once; the ten largest clones hold around 1.4%. The table lists this clonotype with many counts. The source is a human donor in good health. Some libraries in this study had Jurkat cell RNA spiked in. Material for sequencing was naive CD8+ T cells from blood, with Jurkat cell RNA spiked in. The subset was: FACS-sorted CD8+CD4-CCR7+CD45RA+ naive T cells.

CDR3: CASSPGSSEQYF. The CDR3 DNA sequence: TGTGCCAGCTCCCCAGGTAGCTCCGAGCAGTACTTC. V is TRBV7-9 and J is TRBJ2-7, with D unresolved. The CDR3 contains 12 residues. Germline V lookup: CDR1 SEHNR, CDR2 FQNEAQ (reference sequence). Between the trimmed V and J ends, which lost 8 bases and 6 bases, there was a span of 14 bases.